These 26 T cell receptor beta chains originate from one sample sequenced in a study of molecular identifiers for immune sequencing clone quantification. TCRdb reprocessed the PCR reads with MiXCR, giving one entry per CDR3 protein. The sample carries about 320,000 distinct CDR3 sequences, about a fifth recorded once. The sequencing input was naive CD8+ T cells from blood, with Jurkat cell RNA spiked in. Stated subset: FACS-sorted CD8+CD4-CCR7+CD45RA+ naive T cells. The receptors here all came from a human donor in good health. Some libraries in this study had Jurkat cell RNA spiked in.

The chain recombines TRBV12-3 or TRBV12-4 with TRBJ1-2; D unclear. The CDR3 is 14 amino acids. The V end lost 8 bases, the J end lost 3 bases, and 16 bases lay between the germline ends. The CDR3, as DNA: TGTGCCAGCGCCGAGACCGCTCAATACTATGGCTACACCTTC. This encodes CASAETAQYYGYTF.

As for this clonotype: A single base separates this from a much larger clone, so it may be a read error. The CDR3 region has the DNA TGTGCCAGCGGCCCGGGGCAGGGATACGAGCAGTACTTC. This gives the protein CASGPGQGYEQYF. The J gene is TRBJ2-7, the V gene TRBV27; either TRBD1 or TRBD2 may supply D (5 bases each). V dropped 8 bases and J dropped 4 bases, with 15 bases sitting between them. This CDR3 contains 13 residues. CDR1 and CDR2 from the germline V gene are MNHEY and SMNVEV (reference sequence).

About this clonotype itself: It may be a read error: a sequence one base away is much more abundant. The chain combines TRBV4-1 with TRBJ1-1; weak D call: TRBD1 (5 bases). Trimming stripped 4 bases from V and 6 bases from J, with 15 bases between. The CDR3 is 14 amino acids. Germline CDR1 MGHRA, CDR2 YSYEKL. This CDR3 is CASSRIGGEAEAFF. The DNA for the CDR3 is TGCGCCAGCAGCCGAATCGGAGGGGAAGCTGAAGCTTTCTTT.

Ten or more counts support this clonotype. The genes are TRBV21-1 and TRBJ2-7; the table's D call, TRBD2, was not checked against the DNA. TRBV21-1 is termed a pseudogene. The CDR3 sequence is 15 residues long. The CDR3 sequence is CASNNGTSFSLEQYF. CDR3 bases: TGTGCCAGCAACAACGGGACTAGCTTTTCTCTTGAGCAGTACTTC.

This clonotype was seen just once. Just one base apart from a much larger clone, this may be a read error. The chain uses TRBV4-3 and TRBJ2-5; D ambiguous. Germline CDR1 and CDR2: LGHNA and YSLEER. The CDR3 is 15 residues long. The CDR3 region is CAGSQDWTAQETQYF. The CDR3 DNA reads TGCGCCGGCAGCCAAGATTGGACGGCACAAGAGACCCAGTACTTC.

The chain carries TRBV5-1 and TRBJ2-7; no clear D. The V and J ends lost 0 bases and 2 bases respectively, with 6 bases between them. The CDR3 is 13 residues long. CDR1 SGHRS and CDR2 YFSETQ come from the germline V gene. CDR3 loop: CASSLVRTYEQYF. The CDR3 nucleotides are TGCGCCAGCAGCTTGGTCAGAACCTACGAGCAGTACTTC.

A word on this clonotype: A much larger clone lies one base from this, so it may be a read error. The chain couples TRBV7-9 to TRBJ2-3, with D tentatively TRBD2 (6 bases). The CDR3 is made up of 13 amino acids. CDR1 SEHNR and CDR2 FQNEAQ come from the germline V gene (reference sequence). CDR3 DNA sequence: TGTGCCAGCAGCTCAGGACTAACAGATACGCGGTATTTT. Encoded protein: CASSSGLTDTRYF.

Comment on this clonotype: A much more abundant neighbour one base away suggests this may be a read error. V usage is TRBV9 and J usage is TRBJ2-5; TRBD1 or TRBD2 may be the D gene (6 bases each). This CDR3 is 13 amino acids long. The V gene's germline CDR1 is SGDLS and CDR2 YYNGEE. The CDR3 nucleotides are TGTGCCAGCGGCGTAGGGGGGAGAGAGACCCAGTACTTC. Amino acids: CASGVGGRETQYF.

This clonotype was found many times. The gene calls are TRBV28 and TRBJ2-7; D assignment may be TRBD1 or TRBD2 (5 bases each). The CDR3 contains 15 residues. The germline V and J ends were trimmed by 6 bases and 3 bases, with 18 bases remaining between them. In germline, CDR1 is MDHEN, CDR2 SYDVKM. CDR3 loop: CASRSPRDLNYEQYF. The CDR3 bases are TGTGCCAGCAGATCCCCCAGGGACCTAAACTACGAGCAGTACTTC.

This clonotype was detected many times. The CDR3, as DNA: TGCGCCAGCAGTGAGGGGTCCGGCGCTGAAGCTTTCTTT. It encodes CASSEGSGAEAFF. J is TRBJ1-1 and V is TRBV10-2; no clear D. The CDR3 is 13 amino acids. The V gene's germline CDR1 is WSHSY and CDR2 SAAADI. Trimming left V 2 bases short and J 6 bases short, with 10 bases between.

About this clonotype: Mismatch with germline at one junction end may stem from a read error. CDR3 bases: TGTGCCAGCAGTTACTCCCAACACGCGAACCAGCACCAGCATTTT. Protein product: CASSYSQHANQHQHF. This chain joins TRBV6-5 and TRBJ1-5; no reliable D call. The CDR3 runs 15 residues. Germline loops: CDR1 MNHEY, CDR2 SVGAGI.

This clonotype was seen repeatedly, ten times or more. The gene calls are TRBV29-1 and TRBJ1-1; a possible D gene is TRBD1 (6 bases). The ends were cut back, 3 bases at V and 6 bases at J, with 11 bases in the middle. Germline CDR1 SQVTM, CDR2 ANQGSEA. The CDR3 sequence is 12 residues long. As DNA, the CDR3 is TGCAGCGTTGATCAGGGGTCTGCTGAAGCTTTCTTT. Amino acid sequence: CSVDQGSAEAFF.

This clonotype was seen many times. The chain has TRBV5-1 and TRBJ2-5; maybe TRBD2 (5 bases). CDR3 size: 13 residues. V was trimmed by 0 bases and J by 6 bases, leaving 9 bases between them. CDR1 is SGHRS and CDR2 is YFSETQ in the germline V gene. This CDR3 is CASSLGDGKTQYF. The CDR3 coding sequence is TGCGCCAGCAGCTTGGGAGACGGGAAGACCCAGTACTTC.

There are many counts of this clonotype. This chain joins TRBV9 and TRBJ2-3, with D perhaps TRBD2 (6 bases). CDR1 is SGDLS, CDR2 YYNGEE, per germline. The CDR3 length is 15 residues. V lost 4 bases and J lost 1, with 13 bases in between. The CDR3 DNA reads TGTGCCAGCAGCTCTTGGGAGGTCGGCACAGATACGCAGTATTTT. Translated, it gives CASSSWEVGTDTQYF. Looking up the rest from reference TRBV9 and TRBJ2-3 gives the full variable domain: DSGVTQTPKHLITATGQRVTLRCSPRSGDLSVYWYQQSLDQGLQFLIQYYNGEERAKGNILERFSAQQFPDLHSELNLSSLELGDSALYFCASSSWEVGTDTQYFGPGTRLTVL.

This clonotype was recorded many times. The chain has TRBV27 and TRBJ1-1, with D tentatively TRBD1 (5 bases). V lost 9 bases to trimming and J lost 1 base, with 12 bases between them. Per the germline V gene, CDR1 is MNHEY and CDR2 is SMNVEV (reference sequence). The CDR3 has 13 amino acids. CDR3 nucleotides: TGTGCCAGTAGAGGAGGGGCGAACACTGAAGCTTTCTTT. This encodes CASRGGANTEAFF.

This clonotype came up a few times. This could be a read error, since a much larger clone is one nucleotide away. The conserved closing phenylalanine or tryptophan is absent in this CDR3, likely reflecting a read error. V usage is TRBV7-9 and J usage is TRBJ2-2; D might be TRBD1 (7 bases). Germline CDR1 reads SEHNR; CDR2 reads FQNEAQ (reference sequence). This CDR3 comprises 16 residues. Trimming took 5 bases from V and 6 from J, leaving 19 bases between them. For the CDR3, the DNA is TGTGCCAGCAGCGCTCACAGGGGAGGTGACCCCGGGGAGCTGTTTTCT. It codes for CASSAHRGGDPGELFS.

A note on this clonotype: Since the CDR3 does not end with the conserved phenylalanine or tryptophan, this likely comes from a read error. The V gene is TRBV11-2, the J gene TRBJ2-1; D remains unclear. Per the germline V gene, CDR1 is SGHAT and CDR2 is FQNNGV. CDR3 length equals 13 residues. Trimming left V 1 base short and J 7 bases short, with 8 bases between. The CDR3, as DNA: TGTGCCAGCAGCTTAGGGCTATCAAATGAGCAGTTCCTC. The encoded protein is CASSLGLSNEQFL.

The sample holds many counts of this clonotype. The CDR3 sequence: CASSYGRDQPQHF. The DNA of the CDR3 is TGTGCCAGCAGTTATGGCAGGGATCAGCCCCAGCATTTT. The chain uses TRBV6-5 and TRBJ1-5, with a tentative D call TRBD1 (5 bases). Trimming shortened V by 3 bases and J by 5 bases, and 8 bases separated the two germline ends. The CDR3 is 13 residues long. Germline-derived CDR1 and CDR2 are MNHEY and SVGAGI.

V gene TRBV15 combines with J gene TRBJ1-2, with 7 bases identical to TRBD1. The ends lost 0 bases at V and 8 bases at J; junction bases unmatched: 6. The CDR3 has 14 residues. Germline CDR1 LNHNV, CDR2 YYDKDF (reference sequence). CDR3 sequence: CATSRDKGAEGYTF. The DNA for the CDR3 is TGTGCCACCAGCAGAGATAAGGGGGCTGAGGGCTACACCTTC.

The gene calls are TRBV27 and TRBJ1-1; D perhaps matches TRBD1 (6 bases). Trimming took off 6 bases at V and 0 bases at J, with 17 bases between the two ends. This CDR3 has 16 residues. The germline gives CDR1 MNHEY, CDR2 SMNVEV (reference sequence). The CDR3 spells CASSLYRTAMNTEAFF. The CDR3 region has the DNA TGTGCCAGCAGCCTCTATCGGACAGCTATGAACACTGAAGCTTTCTTT.

The table lists this clonotype with many counts. This chain uses TRBV12-3 or TRBV12-4 with TRBJ2-4; unclear D gene. V was pared by 6 bases and J by 8 bases, with 14 bases between. This CDR3 region has 13 residues. CDR3 region: CASSYDTLDIQYF. The CDR3 nucleotides read TGTGCCAGCAGCTATGATACCCTTGACATTCAGTACTTC.

A few counts support this clonotype. The gene calls are TRBV10-3 and TRBJ1-1; D gene ambiguous. CDR1 ENHRY and CDR2 SYGVKD come from the germline V gene. The CDR3 runs to 14 residues. The V end lost 0 bases, the J end lost 6 bases, and 11 bases lay between the germline ends. CDR3 loop: CAISESPGRAEAFF. The CDR3 DNA follows: TGTGCCATCAGTGAGTCGCCGGGTCGGGCTGAAGCTTTCTTT.

Concerning this clonotype itself: It may be a read error: a sequence one base away is much more abundant. The rearrangement joins TRBV7-8 to TRBJ2-3, with 11 bases fitting TRBD2. Germline CDR1 reads SGHVS; CDR2 reads FQNEAQ. The CDR3 covers 18 residues. The DNA for the CDR3 is TGTGCCGGCAGCTTACGGCCTAGCGGGGGGCTGACCACAGATACGCAGTATTTT. Translated, it gives CAGSLRPSGGLTTDTQYF.

Ten or more counts support this clonotype. The chain joins TRBV19 to TRBJ2-5, with 10 positions matching TRBD2. V shed 2 bases, J shed 1 base, and the junction held 1 base outside the gene matches. The CDR3 has 15 residues. The germline V gene encodes CDR1 LNHDA and CDR2 SQIVND (reference sequence). Here the CDR3 reads CASSITSGTQETQYF. The CDR3 bases are TGTGCCAGTAGTATAACTAGCGGGACCCAAGAGACCCAGTACTTC.

This clonotype was seen many times. CDR3 in amino acids: CASSFNSGRILSTDTQYF. In DNA form, the CDR3 reads TGTGCCAGCAGTTTTAATAGCGGGAGGATCCTTAGCACAGATACGCAGTATTTT. The chain couples TRBV28 to TRBJ2-3, with 10 bases fitting TRBD2. Trimming cost V 3 bases and J 0 bases; bases outside gene matches: 9. Germline assignment: CDR1 MDHEN and CDR2 SYDVKM. The CDR3 contains 18 residues.

This clonotype has only a few counts. This sequence joins TRBV30 and TRBJ2-7, with D hard to call. Trimming shortened V by 1 base and J by 2 bases, and 3 bases separated the two germline ends. The CDR3 totals 11 residues. In germline, CDR1 is GTSNPN, CDR2 SVGIG (reference sequence). The CDR3 DNA sequence: TGTGCCTGGAGTGATCCCTACGAGCAGTACTTC. Translation gives CAWSDPYEQYF.